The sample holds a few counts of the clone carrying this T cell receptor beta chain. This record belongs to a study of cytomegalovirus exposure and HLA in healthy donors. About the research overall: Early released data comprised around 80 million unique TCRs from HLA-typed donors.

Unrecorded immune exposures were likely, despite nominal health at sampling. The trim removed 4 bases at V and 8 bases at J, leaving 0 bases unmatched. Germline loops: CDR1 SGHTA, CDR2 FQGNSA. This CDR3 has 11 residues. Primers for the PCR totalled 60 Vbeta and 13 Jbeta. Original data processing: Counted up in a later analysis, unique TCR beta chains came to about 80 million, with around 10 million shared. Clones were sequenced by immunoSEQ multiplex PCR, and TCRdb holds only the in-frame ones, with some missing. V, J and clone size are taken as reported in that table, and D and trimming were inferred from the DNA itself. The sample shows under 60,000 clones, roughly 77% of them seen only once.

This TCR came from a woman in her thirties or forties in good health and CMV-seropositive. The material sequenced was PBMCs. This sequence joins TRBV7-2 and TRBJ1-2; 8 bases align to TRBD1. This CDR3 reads CASSSGGGYTF. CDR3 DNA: TGTGCCAGCAGCTCAGGGGGCGGCTACACCTTC.